The next 13 T cell receptor beta chains were all read from a single sample in a study of T-cell reconstitution after alpha-beta-depleted transplantation in children (dated by TCRdb to about 2016). Read against the paper, the sample's time point label means: day 60 (about 2 months) after transplantation. According to the study, the label for this sample's treatment or condition signals: allogeneic hematopoietic cell transplantation with graft depleted of TCRalphabeta T cells and CD19 B cells. Libraries were made using PCR. Sequencing used an Illumina HiSeq 2500. To normalize quantification of the TCRbeta repertoire, the TCR libraries were built with molecular barcoding that relied on unique molecular identifiers. TCRdb passed the public sequencing reads through fastp at Q25 and MiXCR, retaining productive beta sequences. Every distinct CDR3 protein forms one entry, paired with its most common genes and DNA. The sample contains about 48,000 distinct CDR3 sequences, about 5% of them found a single time. 30% of the sample rests with the top ten.

The sequencing here drew on PBMCs, mostly from graft donor cells, taken 60 days after TCRalphabeta/CD19-depleted stem cell transplant. All receptors derive from a female patient between 2 and 10 years old who had a stem cell transplant for aplastic anemia, so the T cells may come from the graft donor.

V and J are TRBV28 and TRBJ2-3; the D gene is possibly TRBD2 (6 bases). Trimming stripped 1 base from V and 1 base from J, with 9 bases between. Germline V CDR1 and CDR2: MDHEN, SYDVKM. CDR3 length: 15 residues. The CDR3 bases are TGTGCCAGCAGTTTATCCGGGACTCGCACAGATACGCAGTATTTT. The encoded protein is CASSLSGTRTDTQYF.

This clonotype was observed at least ten times. The CDR3 sequence: CASSLGRLSGANVLTF. The CDR3 DNA reads as TGTGCCAGCAGTTTAGGACGTCTCTCTGGGGCCAACGTCCTGACTTTC. The V call is TRBV28, the J call TRBJ2-6; D not certain. Germline V gene sequence: CDR1 MDHEN, CDR2 SYDVKM. The CDR3 loop spans 16 amino acids. V lost 2 bases, J lost 0 bases, and 8 bases lay in between.

This clonotype was picked up many times. J is TRBJ2-5 and V is TRBV20-1, with 8 bases fitting TRBD2. This CDR3 spans 14 amino acids. CDR1 DFQATT and CDR2 SNEGSKA come from the germline V gene (reference sequence). V was clipped by 2 bases and J by 5 bases; unmatched bases: 7. CDR3 in amino acids: CSARNGGAGETQYF. The CDR3 nucleotides are TGCAGTGCTAGAAACGGGGGGGCCGGCGAGACCCAGTACTTC.

This clonotype was found many times. The chain combines TRBV20-1 with TRBJ2-1; D is unclear. The CDR3 sequence is 10 residues long. The ends were cut back, 6 bases at V and 10 bases at J, with 10 bases in the middle. Germline V gives CDR1 DFQATT, CDR2 SNEGSKA (reference sequence). The DNA for the CDR3 is TGCAGTGCGGCGGTCCGGGAGCAGTTCTTC. Translation gives CSAAVREQFF.

This clonotype was counted at least ten times. This rearrangement joins TRBV5-4 to TRBJ2-5; either TRBD1 or TRBD2 may fit D (5 bases each). The CDR3 sequence is 14 residues long. The germline V gene has CDR1 SGHNT and CDR2 YYREEE (reference sequence). V lost 3 bases to trimming and J lost 5 bases, with 14 bases between them. The CDR3 reads CASSWDVSGETQYF. DNA of the CDR3: TGTGCCAGCAGCTGGGACGTCTCAGGGGAGACCCAGTACTTC.

Ten or more counts support this clonotype. The chain carries TRBV20-1 and TRBJ2-5, with TRBD1 matching 8 bases. Germline CDR1 reads DFQATT; CDR2 reads SNEGSKA (reference sequence). The CDR3 runs to 14 residues. V gave up 5 bases and J gave up 4 bases; unmatched junction bases: 9. The CDR3 nucleotides read TGCAGTGCTCCAAAGGACAGGGTCCCAGAGACCCAGTACTTC. Its protein product is CSAPKDRVPETQYF.

The sample holds many counts of this clonotype. The chain has TRBV23-1 and TRBJ2-5; D unclear. TRBV23-1 is an open reading frame whose function is uncertain. V shed 3 bases and J shed 1 base, with 21 bases lying between them. The CDR3 sequence is 18 residues long. The CDR3 loop reads CASSQRPFLRQVQETQYF. The CDR3, as DNA: TGCGCCAGCAGTCAGCGACCCTTCCTTAGGCAGGTCCAAGAGACCCAGTACTTC.

This clonotype appeared many times. The chain carries TRBV3-1 and TRBJ2-2; a possible D gene is TRBD1 (6 bases). The germline CDR1 and CDR2 sequences are LGHDT and YNNKEL (reference sequence). V was pared by 3 bases and J by 1 base, with 9 bases between. This CDR3 comprises 15 residues. CDR3 sequence (DNA): TGTGCCAGCAGCCACTGGGGGCTGAACACCGGGGAGCTGTTTTTT. Residues: CASSHWGLNTGELFF.

This clonotype has a count of ten or more. The rearrangement uses TRBV6-5 and TRBJ2-7; 7 nucleotides match TRBD1. With V trimmed by 5 bases and J by 5 bases, 12 bases remained unmatched. CDR3 size: 15 residues. Per germline, CDR1 MNHEY and CDR2 SVGAGI. In DNA form, the CDR3 reads TGTGCCAGCAGTGGGTCCGGGACAGTTGTCAACGAGCAGTACTTC. As protein: CASSGSGTVVNEQYF.

This clonotype occurred a few times. This chain joins TRBV27 and TRBJ1-1; D not certain. The CDR3 is made up of 13 amino acids. The germline V gene encodes CDR1 MNHEY and CDR2 SMNVEV (reference sequence). The V end lost 5 bases, the J end lost 5 bases, and 12 bases lay between the germline ends. CDR3 sequence reads: CASSPTGYTEAFF. CDR3 nucleotides: TGTGCCAGCAGTCCAACTGGGTATACTGAAGCTTTCTTT.

This clonotype was seen at least ten times. The chain has TRBV9 and TRBJ1-1, with D unclear. V dropped 4 bases and J dropped 4 bases, with 11 bases sitting between them. The CDR3 loop spans 13 amino acids. Germline CDR1 SGDLS, CDR2 YYNGEE. This CDR3 is CASSTHLGTEAFF. The DNA of the CDR3 is TGTGCCAGCAGCACGCACCTGGGCACTGAAGCTTTCTTT.

There are many counts of this clonotype. This sequence joins TRBV20-1 and TRBJ1-6; D ambiguous. This CDR3 has 12 residues. Germline CDR1 reads DFQATT; CDR2 reads SNEGSKA (reference sequence). The CDR3 spells CSPGGSNSPLHF. The CDR3 DNA follows: TGCAGCCCGGGAGGGAGCAATTCACCCCTCCACTTT.

Turning to this clonotype: This may be a read error: a much more frequent sequence differs by one nucleotide. The chain combines TRBV11-3 with TRBJ2-3, with a weak D call TRBD2 (6 bases). CDR3 size: 16 residues. Germline-derived CDR1 and CDR2 are SGHNT and YENEEA. Trimming cost V 5 bases and J 0 bases, with 15 bases left between them. CDR3 amino acids: CASSPGLPGSTDTQYF. Here the CDR3 DNA reads TGTGCCAGCAGCCCCGGACTACCGGGGAGCACAGATACGCAGTATTTT.